This T cell receptor beta chain is from a study of blood T cell repertoires in COVID-19. About the study: PBMCs, B-cell-depleted T cells, or T cells provided the cDNA or gDNA that made up the material.

Seattle's enrolled individuals joined amid active infection and were then monitored longitudinally. As originally analysed: Amplification from reference gene primers served as the basis for estimated nucleated cell counts. Produced via immunoSEQ multiplex PCR; TCRdb's table is partial and in-frame only. The V and J calls and clone size come from that table; D and trimming were worked out from the DNA. The table records around 24,000 clones, less than 90% of them present only once. The sample consisted of peripheral blood. The receptor's source is a man between 65 and 79 years old with COVID-19, enrolled during active disease.

This chain's CDR3 is CASGASGTPEQYF. CDR3 DNA sequence: TGTGCCAGCGGGGCTAGCGGGACTCCCGAGCAGTACTTC. V gene TRBV28 combines with J gene TRBJ2-7; 9 positions match TRBD2. The J segment lost 6 bases and the V segment lost 8 bases, leaving 8 bases of the junction unmatched. Germline loops: CDR1 MDHEN, CDR2 SYDVKM. The CDR3 has 13 amino acids.